This T cell receptor beta chain was sequenced for a study of blood T cell repertoires in COVID-19. Sequencing was performed with immunoSEQ multiplex PCR; in TCRdb, only in-frame clones are kept and a portion is missing. This sample yields around 300,000 clones, of which approximately 90% are seen a single time; around 3% belongs to the top ten. The sequenced sample was peripheral blood. The TCR originated in a woman aged 25 to 45 with active or convalescent COVID-19.

The CDR3 coding sequence is TGCGCCAGCAGTAAACCATGCGGGACGAACACTGAAGCTTTCTTT. Its translation is CASSKPCGTNTEAFF. The chain carries TRBV23-1 and TRBJ1-1, with a possible D match to TRBD1 (5 bases). TRBV23-1 is an ORF, with its function uncertain. Trimming took 5 bases from V and 1 from J, leaving 14 bases between them. This CDR3 contains 15 residues.